Below, 24 T cell receptor beta chains from the same sample are listed, as sequenced in a study of T cell changes during pregnancy in multiple sclerosis. Assay used: immunoSEQ multiplex PCR; TCRdb lists only in-frame clones, some missing. The sample has around 69,000 clones, roughly 91% seen once; the top ten hold roughly 5.2%. The specimen comprised CD8+ T cells from peripheral blood mononuclear cells, sampled before pregnancy. These receptors originate from a female donor with multiple sclerosis, enrolled in a pregnancy study.

This clone was seen a handful of times. The chain combines TRBV6-4 with TRBJ2-3; D perhaps matches TRBD2 (7 bases). CDR1 is MRHNA, CDR2 SNTAGT, per germline. The ends were cut back, 5 bases at V and 0 bases at J, with 9 bases in the middle. The CDR3 is made up of 14 amino acids. Written as DNA, the CDR3 is TGTGCCAGCAGTCCGGGGGGCAGCACAGATACGCAGTATTTT. Translating gives CASSPGGSTDTQYF.

The chain links TRBV27 to TRBJ1-1; D not certain. CDR1 and CDR2 (germline): MNHEY, SMNVEV (reference sequence). The CDR3 length is 13 residues. V lost 3 bases to trimming and J lost 11 bases, with 16 bases between them. DNA of the CDR3: TGTGCCAGCAGTTTTATACCGGTCTCTGGTGCTTTCTTT. Amino acid sequence: CASSFIPVSGAFF.

The chain uses TRBV7-8 and TRBJ1-1; D gene ambiguous. Germline CDR1 SGHVS, CDR2 FQNEAQ. V was shortened by 7 bases and J by 1 base, with 13 bases between the two germline ends. This CDR3 contains 14 residues. The CDR3 bases are TGTGCCAGCACCTTGGAGCGGGGGAACACTGAAGCTTTCTTT. Its translation: CASTLERGNTEAFF.

J is TRBJ2-7 and V is TRBV19; 7 bases align to TRBD2. The germline V gene encodes CDR1 LNHDA and CDR2 SQIVND (reference sequence). Trimming took 9 bases from V and 5 from J; bases not matched to a gene: 16. There are 15 residues in the CDR3. The CDR3 DNA reads as TGTGCCAGCAGGAGCGGGGTCCTGACTAACAACGAGCAGTACTTC. This sequence encodes CASRSGVLTNNEQYF.

The CDR3 loop is CASSATGGNTEAFF. CDR3 nucleotide sequence: TGTGCCAGCAGCGCGACAGGGGGGAACACTGAAGCTTTCTTT. The V gene is TRBV9, the J gene TRBJ1-1; 9 nucleotides agree with TRBD1. Germline V gene lookup returns CDR1 SGDLS and CDR2 YYNGEE. J lost 1 base, V lost 3 bases, and 1 base had no gene match. The CDR3 is made up of 14 amino acids.

The J gene is TRBJ1-1, the V gene TRBV4-1; tentatively, D is TRBD1 (6 bases). The CDR3 loop spans 15 amino acids. Germline lookup yields CDR1 MGHRA and CDR2 YSYEKL. V was trimmed by 1 base and J by 5 bases, leaving 14 bases between them. CDR3 DNA: TGCGCCAGCAGCCAAGTTCAAGGGGGGGGGACTGAAGCTTTCTTT. Translated: CASSQVQGGGTEAFF.

The chain recombines TRBV7-8 with TRBJ1-2; possibly TRBD1 for D (5 bases). Trimming took 0 bases from V and 5 from J, leaving 13 bases between them. Germline V gives CDR1 SGHVS, CDR2 FQNEAQ. The CDR3 covers 15 residues. CDR3 nucleotides: TGTGCCAGCAGCTTAGCCGGGGGGGGAGGATATGGCTACACCTTC. Its translation is CASSLAGGGGYGYTF.

The chain joins TRBV18 to TRBJ2-7; 7 bases align to TRBD1. Trimming took 4 bases from V and 0 from J; bases not matched to a gene: 6. The germline V gene encodes CDR1 KGHSH and CDR2 LQKENI. The CDR3 extends over 15 amino acids. Written as DNA, the CDR3 is TGTGCCAGCTCACGCAAGGGACAGACCTCCTACGAGCAGTACTTC. It encodes CASSRKGQTSYEQYF.

The rearrangement links TRBV5-5 to TRBJ2-2, with 8 bases aligning to TRBD2. Unmatched junction bases numbered 10, after V lost 3 bases and J lost 0 bases. The CDR3 covers 18 residues. Germline CDR1 SGHKS, CDR2 YYEKEE (reference sequence). This chain's CDR3 is CASSSGRGTHTNTGELFF. CDR3 sequence (DNA): TGTGCCAGCAGCTCCGGGAGGGGAACCCATACGAACACCGGGGAGCTGTTTTTT.

This chain links TRBV9 with TRBJ2-3, with no clear D. The CDR3 totals 12 residues. The V gene's germline CDR1 is SGDLS and CDR2 YYNGEE. V shed 3 bases and J shed 6 bases, with 8 bases lying between them. This CDR3 reads CASSAGWDTQYF. The CDR3 nucleotides read TGTGCCAGCAGCGCCGGTTGGGATACGCAGTATTTT.

The chain carries TRBV15 and TRBJ1-3, with D hard to call. Per germline, CDR1 LNHNV and CDR2 YYDKDF (reference sequence). Trimming took 8 bases from V and 0 from J, leaving 11 bases between them. This CDR3 region has 14 residues. The CDR3 DNA follows: TGTGCCACCTCGCCCCACTCCTCTGGAAACACCATATATTTT. Protein: CATSPHSSGNTIYF.

The CDR3 is CASRETGFGSPLHF. DNA of the CDR3: TGTGCCAGCAGAGAGACAGGTTTCGGTTCACCCCTCCACTTT. The chain employs TRBV6-5 and TRBJ1-6; possibly TRBD1 for D (6 bases). The CDR3 totals 14 residues. Trimming cost V 6 bases and J 9 bases, with 15 bases left between them. Germline V gene sequence: CDR1 MNHEY, CDR2 SVGAGI.

The genes are TRBV30 and TRBJ2-7, with 8 positions matching TRBD1. V dropped 2 bases and J dropped 6; count of bases not matched to a gene: 3. The germline CDR1 and CDR2 sequences are GTSNPN and SVGIG (reference sequence). CDR3 length: 12 amino acids. In DNA form, the CDR3 reads TGTGCCTGGAGTATCACAGGGGGCGAGCAGTACTTC. Translating gives CAWSITGGEQYF.

This chain links TRBV2 with TRBJ2-1, with TRBD2 matching over 7 bases. The V and J ends lost 8 bases and 7 bases, in that order; junction bases with no gene match: 8. This CDR3 has 13 residues. Germline CDR1 and CDR2: SNHLY and FYNNEI. CDR3 region: CASGGEGRNEQFF. The CDR3 nucleotides read TGTGCCAGCGGAGGGGAGGGGAGGAATGAGCAGTTCTTC.

The chain couples TRBV7-8 to TRBJ1-1, with a possible D match to TRBD1 (6 bases). The CDR3 is made up of 14 amino acids. Germline lookup yields CDR1 SGHVS and CDR2 FQNEAQ. V was pared by 5 bases and J by 5 bases, with 15 bases between. CDR3 DNA sequence: TGTGCCAGCAGCCATGGATCAGGGGCAACTGAAGCTTTCTTT. It encodes CASSHGSGATEAFF.

The chain couples TRBV27 to TRBJ1-2; 8 bases are shared with TRBD1. The junction had 12 bases not matched to a gene; V was cut back by 3 bases and J by 3 bases. The CDR3 runs 17 residues. Germline V gene sequence: CDR1 MNHEY, CDR2 SMNVEV (reference sequence). The CDR3 sequence is CASSFITGTGGYYGYTF. CDR3 nucleotide sequence: TGTGCCAGCAGTTTCATCACCGGGACAGGAGGGTACTATGGCTACACCTTC.

V is TRBV4-1 and J is TRBJ1-1; 7 nucleotides match TRBD1. The trim removed 4 bases at V and 5 bases at J, leaving 10 bases unmatched. Germline-derived CDR1 and CDR2 are MGHRA and YSYEKL. The CDR3 is 15 residues long. CDR3 residues: CASSPREGAETEAFF. CDR3 bases: TGCGCCAGCAGCCCAAGAGAGGGGGCAGAGACTGAAGCTTTCTTT.

The CDR3 region has the DNA TGTGCCAGCTCTCATGCCCTATGGGGCGAAGCTTTCTTT. Translated, it gives CASSHALWGEAFF. The V gene is TRBV18, the J gene TRBJ1-1, with a weak D call TRBD1 (5 bases). Looked up from germline, CDR1 is KGHSH and CDR2 is LQKENI. The V end lost 6 bases, the J end lost 8 bases, and 16 bases lay between the germline ends. The CDR3 sequence is 13 residues long.

The CDR3 here is CASSSIGEGQGEKLFF. In DNA, the CDR3 is TGTGCCAGCAGCAGTATTGGGGAGGGACAAGGTGAAAAACTGTTTTTT. The chain is built from TRBV5-5 and TRBJ1-4, with D possibly matching TRBD1 (6 bases). CDR1 is SGHKS, CDR2 YYEKEE, per germline (reference sequence). V gave up 4 bases and J gave up 7 bases, with 20 bases separating them. This CDR3 comprises 16 residues.

This chain joins TRBV2 and TRBJ2-2, with 7 bases lining up with TRBD1. Germline values: CDR1 SNHLY, CDR2 FYNNEI. The CDR3 loop spans 17 amino acids. J was trimmed by 5 bases and V by 5 bases; bases with no gene match: 14. The CDR3 reads CASSSIGGLERTGELFF. The CDR3 nucleotides read TGTGCCAGCAGTAGCATAGGGGGCCTAGAAAGAACCGGGGAGCTGTTTTTT.

The chain employs TRBV9 and TRBJ1-1, with TRBD1 as a possible D gene (5 bases). The CDR3 sequence is 16 residues long. Germline V gene lookup returns CDR1 SGDLS and CDR2 YYNGEE. Trimming pared 4 bases from V and 1 base from J, leaving 17 bases between. CDR3 protein: CASSTSGEGWNTEAFF. The CDR3, as DNA: TGTGCCAGCAGCACGAGTGGGGAGGGGTGGAACACTGAAGCTTTCTTT.

The CDR3 DNA reads TGTGCCAGCAGTTACGGACCTGGAGGGAATCAGCCCCAGCATTTT. This codes for CASSYGPGGNQPQHF. The genes are TRBV6-5 and TRBJ1-5; D uncertain. There are 15 residues in the CDR3. Trimming cost V 2 bases and J 4 bases, with 12 bases left between them. Looked up from germline, CDR1 is MNHEY and CDR2 is SVGAGI.

The CDR3 nucleotides are TGTGCCAGCAGCTTAGCCCCGGGACAGGGGGTCTATAGCAATCAGCCCCAGCATTTT. Translation gives CASSLAPGQGVYSNQPQHF. This sequence joins TRBV7-8 and TRBJ1-5, with TRBD1 matching 11 bases. This CDR3 has 19 amino acids. Germline CDR1 is SGHVS and CDR2 is FQNEAQ. Trimming cost V 0 bases and J 0 bases; bases outside gene matches: 7.

V gene TRBV7-3 combines with J gene TRBJ2-1, with 7 bases identical to TRBD2. Germline V gene data show CDR1 as SGHTA and CDR2 as FQGTGA. The J segment lost 2 bases and the V segment lost 4 bases, leaving 14 bases of the junction unmatched. The CDR3 is 18 amino acids. This CDR3 reads CASSSNQDGTTPYNEQFF. The CDR3 nucleotides are TGTGCCAGCAGCTCAAACCAAGACGGGACTACGCCCTACAATGAGCAGTTCTTC.